This section outlines one TCR beta chain sequence together with its context. Treatment denoted: roughly 19 received Ad26.COV2.S at low or high dose, single or two shots; 5 received placebo; per-sample allocation not given. The investigators took samples on day 63 after the first vaccine or placebo injection. The vaccine delivered Wuhan-strain SARS-CoV-2 spike through an Ad26 vector. This CDR3 comprises 15 residues. CDR1 SGHAT and CDR2 FQNNGV come from the germline V gene. Trimming cost V 4 bases and J 6 bases, with 18 bases left between them. This entry belongs to a study of Ad26.COV2.S vaccination and SARS-CoV-2 variants. Assay: immunoSEQ multiplex PCR; the TCRdb copy retains only in-frame clones and omits some. The sample holds fewer than 400,000 clones, roughly 84% seen once.

The sample in question was peripheral blood, obtained in a trial of Ad26.COV2.S vaccine versus placebo. This TCR was sampled from a person between 18 and 65 years old who received the Ad26.COV2.S COVID-19 vaccine or a placebo. The J gene is TRBJ1-2, the V gene TRBV11-2; TRBD1 might be the D (6 bases). DNA of the CDR3: TGTGCCAGCAGCTCGAACCGTGACAGGATGCATGGCTACACCTTC. Its translation is CASSSNRDRMHGYTF.